This T cell receptor (beta chain) was captured by sequencing in a study of CD8+CD57+ T cells in acquired aplastic anemia. Study as a whole: Sorted CD4+ and CD8+ cells yielded roughly 3.5 ug of DNA on average. Points from the study as a whole: Around 29 shared CD8+ CDR3s appeared highly expressed within patients' immunodominant clones.

Genomic DNA served as template for TCR beta VDJ and CDR3 profiling. TCRdb redid the calling of the reads with MiXCR, one entry per CDR3 protein. The table has about 68,000 distinct CDR3 sequences, 45% to 60% seen once; the top ten hold approximately 8.3%. This clonotype was counted at least ten times. The antigen is unknown. The germline gives CDR1 SEHNR, CDR2 FQNEAQ (reference sequence). This CDR3 spans 14 amino acids. Trimming cost V 5 bases and J 6 bases, with 16 bases left between them. The chain joins TRBV7-9 to TRBJ1-2, with D hard to call. The sequencing sample was made of sorted CD4+, CD8+, or CD8+CD57+ T cells (not recorded which) from PBMCs. The TCR was taken from a human donor in good health, serving as a control. CDR3 coding DNA: TGTGCCAGCAGCCCTGGGGTGGGCCCACATGGCTACACCTTC. It specifies CASSPGVGPHGYTF.